This TCR beta chain originates from a study of CD8 T cells in Susac syndrome. High-throughput TCR beta sequencing covered peripheral CD8+ and CD4+ T cells. Random hexamers primed reverse transcription of about 0.5 to 1 ug RNA. Amplification of TCR beta CDR3 used immunoSEQ multiplex PCR across 54 Vbeta and 13 Jbeta. TCRdb re-called the immunoSEQ multiplex PCR reads with MiXCR, one entry per CDR3 protein. The table lists around 270,000 distinct CDR3 sequences, 85% of them singletons. Germline V gives CDR1 MNHEY, CDR2 SMNVEV (reference sequence). The J segment lost 6 bases and the V segment lost 3 bases, leaving 4 bases of the junction unmatched. This CDR3 spans 15 amino acids.

This clonotype was sampled from a human donor with multiple sclerosis. The chain is built from TRBV27 and TRBJ2-2; 10 bases are a match to TRBD1. Source material: CD8+ T cells from PBMCs. Here the CDR3 DNA reads TGTGCCAGCAGTTTCGGGACAGGGGAATCCGGGGAGCTGTTTTTT. Encoded protein: CASSFGTGESGELFF.